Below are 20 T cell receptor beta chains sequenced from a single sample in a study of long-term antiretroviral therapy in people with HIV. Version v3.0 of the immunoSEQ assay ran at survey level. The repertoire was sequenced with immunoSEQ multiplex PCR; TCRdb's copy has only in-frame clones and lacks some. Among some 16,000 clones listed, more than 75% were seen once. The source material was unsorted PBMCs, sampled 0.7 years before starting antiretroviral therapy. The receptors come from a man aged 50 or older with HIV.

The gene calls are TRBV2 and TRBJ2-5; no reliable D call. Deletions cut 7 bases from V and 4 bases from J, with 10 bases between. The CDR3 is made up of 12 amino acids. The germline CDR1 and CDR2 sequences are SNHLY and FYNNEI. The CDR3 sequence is CASTKMGETQYF. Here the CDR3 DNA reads TGTGCCAGCACCAAGATGGGAGAGACCCAGTACTTC.

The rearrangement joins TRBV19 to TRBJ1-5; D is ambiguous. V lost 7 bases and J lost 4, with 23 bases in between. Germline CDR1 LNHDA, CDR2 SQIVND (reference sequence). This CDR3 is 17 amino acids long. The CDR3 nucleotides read TGTGCCAGTACGGGTGGAGAGGGTGCGACGGGAAATCAGCCCCAGCATTTT. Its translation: CASTGGEGATGNQPQHF.

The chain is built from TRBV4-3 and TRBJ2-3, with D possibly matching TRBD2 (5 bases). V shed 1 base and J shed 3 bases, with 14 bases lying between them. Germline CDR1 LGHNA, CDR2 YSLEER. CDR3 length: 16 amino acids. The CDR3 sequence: CASSQVGEIETDTQYF. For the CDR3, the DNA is TGCGCCAGCAGCCAAGTTGGGGAGATAGAGACAGATACGCAGTATTTT.

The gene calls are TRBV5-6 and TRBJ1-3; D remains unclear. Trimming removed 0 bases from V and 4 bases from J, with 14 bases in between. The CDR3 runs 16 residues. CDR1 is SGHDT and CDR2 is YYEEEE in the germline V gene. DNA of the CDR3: TGTGCCAGCAGCTTGGGCGGGCGCCGGGAAGGAAACACCATATATTTT. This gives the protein CASSLGGRREGNTIYF. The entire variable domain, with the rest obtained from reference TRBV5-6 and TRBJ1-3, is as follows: DAGVTQSPTHLIKTRGQQVTLRCSPKSGHDTVSWYQQALGQGPQFIFQYYEEEERQRGNFPDRFSGHQFPNYSSELNVNALLLGDSALYLCASSLGGRREGNTIYFGEGSWLTVV.

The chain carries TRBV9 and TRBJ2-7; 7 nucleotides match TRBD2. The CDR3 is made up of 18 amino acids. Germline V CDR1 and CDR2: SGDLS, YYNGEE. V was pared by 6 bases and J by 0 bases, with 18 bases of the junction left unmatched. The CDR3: CASNAETKVSGRSYEQYF. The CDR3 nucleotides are TGTGCCAGCAACGCCGAGACTAAGGTTAGCGGGCGCTCCTACGAGCAGTACTTC. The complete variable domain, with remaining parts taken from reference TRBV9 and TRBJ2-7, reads DSGVTQTPKHLITATGQRVTLRCSPRSGDLSVYWYQQSLDQGLQFLIQYYNGEERAKGNILERFSAQQFPDLHSELNLSSLELGDSALYFCASNAETKVSGRSYEQYFGPGTRLTVT.

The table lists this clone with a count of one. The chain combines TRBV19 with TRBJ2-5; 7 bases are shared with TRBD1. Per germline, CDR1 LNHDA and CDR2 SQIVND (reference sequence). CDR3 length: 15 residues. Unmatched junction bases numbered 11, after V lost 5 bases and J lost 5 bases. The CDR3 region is CASSLRQGVYETQYF. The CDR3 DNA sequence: TGTGCCAGTAGTTTGAGACAGGGAGTGTATGAGACCCAGTACTTC.

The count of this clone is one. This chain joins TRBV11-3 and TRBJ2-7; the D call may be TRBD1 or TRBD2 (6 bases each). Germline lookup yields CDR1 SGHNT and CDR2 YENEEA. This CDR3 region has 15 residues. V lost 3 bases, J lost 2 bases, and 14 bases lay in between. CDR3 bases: TGTGCCAGCAGCTTCAAGGGGGGACCTACCTACGAGCAGTACTTC. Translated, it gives CASSFKGGPTYEQYF.

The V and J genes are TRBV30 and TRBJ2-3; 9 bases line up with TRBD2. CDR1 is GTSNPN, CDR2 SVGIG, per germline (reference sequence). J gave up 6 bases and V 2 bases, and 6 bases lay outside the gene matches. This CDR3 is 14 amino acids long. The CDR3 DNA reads TGTGCCTGGAGTTTAGCGGGAGTGAGGGATACGCAGTATTTT. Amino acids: CAWSLAGVRDTQYF.

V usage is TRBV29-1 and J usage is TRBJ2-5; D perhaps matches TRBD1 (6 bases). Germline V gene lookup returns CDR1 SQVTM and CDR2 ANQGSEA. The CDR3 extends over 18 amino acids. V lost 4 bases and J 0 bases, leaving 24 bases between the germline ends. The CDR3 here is CSVGGHPRDIIHQETQYF. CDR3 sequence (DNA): TGCAGCGTTGGAGGACACCCCCGGGACATCATACACCAAGAGACCCAGTACTTC.

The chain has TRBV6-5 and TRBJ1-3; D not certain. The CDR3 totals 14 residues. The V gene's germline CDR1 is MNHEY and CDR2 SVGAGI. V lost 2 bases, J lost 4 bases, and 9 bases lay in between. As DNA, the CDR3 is TGTGCCAGCAGTTACACCGAGTCGGGAAACACCATATATTTT. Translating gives CASSYTESGNTIYF.

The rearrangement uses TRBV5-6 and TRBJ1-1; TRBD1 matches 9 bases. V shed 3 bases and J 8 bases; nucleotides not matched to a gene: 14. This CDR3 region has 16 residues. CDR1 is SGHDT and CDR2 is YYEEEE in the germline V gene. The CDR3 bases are TGTGCCAGCAGCTGGGGTACCGGGACAGGGTATCGGGAAGCTTTCTTT. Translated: CASSWGTGTGYREAFF.

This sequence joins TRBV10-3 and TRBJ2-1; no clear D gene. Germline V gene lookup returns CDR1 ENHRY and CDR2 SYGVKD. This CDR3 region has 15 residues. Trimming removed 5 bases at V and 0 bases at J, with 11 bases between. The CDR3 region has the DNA TGTGCCATCAGTTCTCAGACGGGCTCCTACAATGAGCAGTTCTTC. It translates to CAISSQTGSYNEQFF.

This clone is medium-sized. The CDR3 region is CASSEGLAGDADTQYF. CDR3 coding DNA: TGTGCCAGCAGTGAGGGGCTAGCGGGAGACGCAGATACGCAGTATTTT. V and J are TRBV2 and TRBJ2-3, with TRBD2 identical over 10 bases. The CDR3 covers 16 residues. The V and J ends lost 3 bases and 4 bases, in that order; junction bases with no gene match: 7. In germline, CDR1 is SNHLY, CDR2 FYNNEI.

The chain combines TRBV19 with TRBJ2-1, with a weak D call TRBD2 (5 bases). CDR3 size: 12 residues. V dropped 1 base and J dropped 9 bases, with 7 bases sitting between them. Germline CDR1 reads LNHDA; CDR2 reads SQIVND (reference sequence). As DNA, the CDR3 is TGTGCCAGTAGTATAGTAGCGTCTGAGCAGTTCTTC. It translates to CASSIVASEQFF.

The CDR3: CASSRRGGAGNEQFF. The CDR3 coding sequence is TGTGCCAGCAGTCGGCGTGGGGGCGCAGGGAATGAGCAGTTCTTC. This chain uses TRBV11-3 with TRBJ2-1; D might be TRBD1 (6 bases). V was cut by 6 bases and J by 7 bases, with 19 bases left in between. Per the germline V gene, CDR1 is SGHNT and CDR2 is YENEEA. CDR3 length: 15 residues.

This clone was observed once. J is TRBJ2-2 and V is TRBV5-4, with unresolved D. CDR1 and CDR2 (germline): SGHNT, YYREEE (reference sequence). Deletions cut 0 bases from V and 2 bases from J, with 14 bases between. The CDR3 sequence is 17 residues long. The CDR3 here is CASSLGSAFLNTGELFF. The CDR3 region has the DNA TGTGCCAGCAGCTTGGGTTCGGCTTTCTTAAACACCGGGGAGCTGTTTTTT.

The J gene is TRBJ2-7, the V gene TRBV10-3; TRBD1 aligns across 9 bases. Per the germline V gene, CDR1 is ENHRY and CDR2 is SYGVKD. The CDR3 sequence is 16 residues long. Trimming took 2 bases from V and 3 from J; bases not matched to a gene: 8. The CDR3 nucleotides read TGTGCCATCAGTGAGCCTGGACAGGGGTTGTTCTACGAGCAGTACTTC. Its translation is CAISEPGQGLFYEQYF.

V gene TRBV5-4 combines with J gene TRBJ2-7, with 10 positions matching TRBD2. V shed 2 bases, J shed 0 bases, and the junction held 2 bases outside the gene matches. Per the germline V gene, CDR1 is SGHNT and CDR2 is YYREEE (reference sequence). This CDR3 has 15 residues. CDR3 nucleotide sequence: TGTGCCAGCAGCTTTACTAGCGGGAACTCCTACGAGCAGTACTTC. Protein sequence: CASSFTSGNSYEQYF.

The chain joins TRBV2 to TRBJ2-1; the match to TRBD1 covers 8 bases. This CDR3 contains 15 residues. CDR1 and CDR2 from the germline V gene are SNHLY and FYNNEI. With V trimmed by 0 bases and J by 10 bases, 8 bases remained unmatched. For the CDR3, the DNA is TGTGCCAGCAGTGAAGCAGGACAGGGTCAGGGGGAGCAGTTCTTC. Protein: CASSEAGQGQGEQFF.

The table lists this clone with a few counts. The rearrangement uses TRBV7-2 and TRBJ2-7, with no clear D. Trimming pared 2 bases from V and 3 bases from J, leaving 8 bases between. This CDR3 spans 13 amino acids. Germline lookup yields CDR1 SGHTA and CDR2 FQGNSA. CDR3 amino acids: CASSLSGVYEQYF. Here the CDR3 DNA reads TGTGCCAGCAGCTTAAGTGGGGTCTACGAGCAGTACTTC.